The present T cell receptor beta chain was sequenced within a study of T-cell memory formation after mild COVID-19. TCRdb processed the 5' RACE reads anew with MiXCR; each CDR3 protein has one entry. Among roughly 500,000 distinct CDR3 sequences listed, just over 20% were seen once. Germline V gives CDR1 MGHRA, CDR2 YSYEKL. V lost 4 bases and J lost 5, with 20 bases in between. CDR3 size: 16 residues. Sequenced material: PBMCs or a T cell subset sorted from them (not recorded which). This TCR came from an adult woman who had mild COVID-19 (a few samples of this study predate the infection). Cell type and time point are not known. This sequence joins TRBV4-1 and TRBJ2-5, with D tentatively TRBD1 or TRBD2 (6 bases each). CDR3 nucleotide sequence: TGCGCCAGCAGCCTCGGTGGGGTCGGGGGCCGGGAGACCCAGTACTTC. Amino acids: CASSLGGVGGRETQYF.